A selection of T cell receptor beta chains follows, all from one sample in a study of CD8 T cells in Susac syndrome. TCRdb re-analysed the immunoSEQ multiplex PCR reads in MiXCR, keeping a single row per CDR3 protein. The table records approximately 120,000 distinct CDR3 sequences, roughly 91% of them present only once. Sequencing was carried out using CD4+ T cells from PBMCs. Receptors were obtained from a human donor in good health. CDR3s leave out the opening cysteine and the closing phenylalanine or tryptophan.

TRBV2	TRBJ1-5	ASRPELGGNQPQH
TRBV20-1	TRBJ2-7	SARGGWMAYEQY
TRBV9	TRBJ2-2	ASSSATGTNTGELF
TRBV3-1	TRBJ2-1	ASSQDRLVPLNEQF
TRBV29-1	TRBJ2-7	SVVGWPSYEQY
TRBV7-9	TRBJ2-1	ASSWIVSSYNEQF
TRBV5-6	TRBJ2-7	ASSVTGGSFSYEQY
TRBV12-5	TRBJ2-1	AGRQGSYNEQF
TRBV7-2	TRBJ1-6	ASRLESIGSPLH
TRBV7-3	TRBJ2-7	ASSVREGRPYEQY
TRBV5-4	TRBJ2-4	ASSLLGTGGNIQY
TRBV7-2	TRBJ1-1	ASSKNRGPGTEAF
TRBV29-1	TRBJ1-1	SVLPGNVNTEAF
TRBV19	TRBJ1-1	ASSPKGQGNTEAF
TRBV5-1	TRBJ2-3	ASSLAWNSGGTDTQY
TRBV15	TRBJ2-1	ATSRSLAEQF
TRBV2	TRBJ2-7	ASSERGQGWGEQY
TRBV30	TRBJ2-3	AWSNLIGASTDTQY
TRBV7-2	TRBJ1-5	ASSLGEVGHQPQH
TRBV5-6	TRBJ2-7	ASLPGTSSYEQY